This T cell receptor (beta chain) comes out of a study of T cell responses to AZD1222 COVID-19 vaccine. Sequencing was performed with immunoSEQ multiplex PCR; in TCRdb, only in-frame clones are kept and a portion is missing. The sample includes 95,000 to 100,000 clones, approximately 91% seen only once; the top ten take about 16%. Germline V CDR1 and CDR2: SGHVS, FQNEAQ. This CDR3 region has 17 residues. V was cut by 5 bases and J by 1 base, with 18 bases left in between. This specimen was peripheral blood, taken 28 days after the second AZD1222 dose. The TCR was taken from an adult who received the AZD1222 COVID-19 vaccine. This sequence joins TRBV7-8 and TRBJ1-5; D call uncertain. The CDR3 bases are TGTGCCAGCAGCCAAAGCCCCCGGCAGTTAAGCAATCAGCCCCAGCATTTT. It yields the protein CASSQSPRQLSNQPQHF.